The 12 T cell receptor beta chains below were found in one sample sequenced in a study of Ad26.COV2.S vaccination and SARS-CoV-2 variants. Produced via immunoSEQ multiplex PCR; TCRdb's table is partial and in-frame only. In the table there are 440,000 or so clones, around 93% of which are singletons. Treatment in this sample: some 20 received Ad26.COV2.S at low or high dose, single or two shots; about 5 received placebo; per-sample allocation not given. Day 63 after the first injection of vaccine or placebo was the sampling time. The starting material was peripheral blood, obtained in a trial of Ad26.COV2.S vaccine versus placebo. These receptors all come from a person between 18 and 59 years old who received the Ad26.COV2.S COVID-19 vaccine or a placebo.

This clone was counted once. The gene calls are TRBV7-2 and TRBJ1-3; D remains unclear. The germline V gene encodes CDR1 SGHTA and CDR2 FQGNSA. V was cut by 3 bases and J by 1 base, with 7 bases left in between. The CDR3 has 14 residues. Here the CDR3 reads CASSFSGSGNTIYF. DNA of the CDR3: TGTGCCAGCAGCTTTTCGGGGTCTGGAAACACCATATATTTT.

This chain joins TRBV7-2 and TRBJ1-2; D not certain. V dropped 2 bases and J dropped 5 bases, with 15 bases sitting between them. The CDR3 loop spans 15 amino acids. Germline V gene sequence: CDR1 SGHTA, CDR2 FQGNSA. The CDR3 reads CASSLYDGRAYGYTF. The CDR3 DNA sequence: TGTGCCAGCAGCTTATACGACGGTAGGGCGTATGGCTACACCTTC.

This clone has only a few counts. V and J are TRBV7-9 and TRBJ1-1, with no clear D. Germline lookup yields CDR1 SEHNR and CDR2 FQNEAQ (reference sequence). Trimming cost V 7 bases and J 3 bases, with 9 bases left between them. The CDR3 extends over 12 amino acids. The CDR3 DNA follows: TGTGCCAGCACCATTGCGGACACTGAAGCTTTCTTT. Translated: CASTIADTEAFF.

The chain recombines TRBV5-1 with TRBJ2-1; TRBD2 matches at 12 bases. CDR1 and CDR2 from the germline V gene are SGHRS and YFSETQ. The CDR3 has 17 residues. The V gene end was trimmed by 2 bases and the J gene end by 3 bases; junction bases not matched to a gene: 6. The CDR3 protein is CASSFLAGGRNYNEQFF. The CDR3 nucleotides are TGCGCCAGCAGCTTCCTAGCGGGGGGGCGGAACTACAATGAGCAGTTCTTC.

V and J are TRBV28 and TRBJ2-5, with TRBD2 identical over 7 bases. CDR1 and CDR2 from the germline V gene are MDHEN and SYDVKM. This CDR3 comprises 14 residues. The J segment lost 5 bases and the V segment lost 3 bases, leaving 6 bases of the junction unmatched. CDR3 DNA sequence: TGTGCCAGCAGTTTGGGGGGGATCCAGGAGACCCAGTACTTC. Amino acids: CASSLGGIQETQYF.

The chain recombines TRBV19 with TRBJ2-2, with D hard to call. The CDR3 has 16 amino acids. V was cut by 1 base and J by 2 bases, with 11 bases left in between. Germline CDR1 is LNHDA and CDR2 is SQIVND (reference sequence). CDR3 DNA: TGTGCCAGTAGTATAGGATCGACACCAAACACCGGGGAGCTGTTTTTT. It encodes CASSIGSTPNTGELFF.

CDR3 DNA sequence: TGTGCCAGCAGGACAGATTCCTACAATGAGCAGTTCTTC. Its translation is CASRTDSYNEQFF. The gene calls are TRBV7-8 and TRBJ2-1; possibly TRBD1 for D (5 bases). V was pared by 6 bases and J by 1 base, with 7 bases between. The CDR3 extends over 13 amino acids. The germline V gene encodes CDR1 SGHVS and CDR2 FQNEAQ.

J is TRBJ2-7 and V is TRBV6-5, with 10 bases that match TRBD1. CDR3 length: 14 residues. Trimming took 4 bases from V and 4 from J; bases not matched to a gene: 4. In germline, CDR1 is MNHEY, CDR2 SVGAGI. CDR3 sequence reads: CASSLGQGPYEQYF. The CDR3 bases are TGTGCCAGCAGTTTGGGACAGGGGCCTTACGAGCAGTACTTC.

V is TRBV19 and J is TRBJ1-1; a possible D gene is TRBD1 (5 bases). Trimming stripped 4 bases from V and 1 base from J, with 19 bases between. This CDR3 is 17 amino acids long. CDR1 and CDR2 from the germline V gene are LNHDA and SQIVND (reference sequence). The CDR3 sequence is CASSRPNYRRGNTEAFF. The CDR3 DNA is TGTGCCAGTAGTAGACCGAATTACAGGCGAGGGAACACTGAAGCTTTCTTT.

This chain links TRBV23-1 with TRBJ2-3; TRBD1 is a possible D gene (6 bases). TRBV23-1 is recorded as an ORF, its role being uncertain. This CDR3 has 15 amino acids. Trimming left V 2 bases short and J 0 bases short, with 9 bases between. The CDR3 loop is CASSQPGASTDTQYF. The CDR3 DNA is TGCGCCAGCAGTCAACCAGGGGCCAGCACAGATACGCAGTATTTT.

V usage is TRBV7-2 and J usage is TRBJ2-5; D remains ambiguous. CDR1 SGHTA and CDR2 FQGNSA come from the germline V gene. The CDR3 is 13 residues long. Trimming pared 1 base from V and 5 bases from J, leaving 8 bases between. The CDR3 loop reads CASSLVSGETQYF. CDR3 coding DNA: TGTGCCAGCAGCTTAGTGTCCGGGGAGACCCAGTACTTC.

Comment on this clone: The same CDR3 arises from other DNA sequences in this sample as well. J is TRBJ1-5 and V is TRBV28, with D unresolved. Germline V gene lookup returns CDR1 MDHEN and CDR2 SYDVKM. The length of the CDR3 is 13 residues. With 7 bases removed from V and 4 bases from J, the gap between germline ends came to 11 bases. CDR3 nucleotide sequence: TGTGCCAGCACGGGCCAGCTGAATCAGCCCCAGCATTTT. This translates into CASTGQLNQPQHF.